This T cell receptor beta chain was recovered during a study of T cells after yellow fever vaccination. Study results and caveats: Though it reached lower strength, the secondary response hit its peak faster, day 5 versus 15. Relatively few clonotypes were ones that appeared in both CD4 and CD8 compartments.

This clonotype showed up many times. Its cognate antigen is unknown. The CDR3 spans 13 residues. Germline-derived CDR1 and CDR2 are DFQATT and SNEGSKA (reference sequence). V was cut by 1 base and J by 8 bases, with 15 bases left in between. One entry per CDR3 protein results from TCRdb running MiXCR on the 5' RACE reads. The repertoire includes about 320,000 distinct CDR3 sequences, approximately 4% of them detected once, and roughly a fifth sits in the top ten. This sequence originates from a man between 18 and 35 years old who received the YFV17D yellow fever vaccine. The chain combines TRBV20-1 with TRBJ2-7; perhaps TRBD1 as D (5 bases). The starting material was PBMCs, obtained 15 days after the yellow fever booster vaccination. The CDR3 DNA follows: TGCAGTGCTAGAGGGCGGTGGGGCAATAAGCAGTACTTC. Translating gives CSARGRWGNKQYF.